This T cell receptor (beta chain) was documented in a study of CD8 T cells in ankylosing spondylitis. TCRdb re-called the 5' RACE reads with MiXCR, one entry per CDR3 protein. The profile shows roughly 440,000 distinct CDR3 sequences, 17% of them singletons. The study, taken as a whole, reports: Disease-linked clones reportedly showed significant enrichment in matched ankylosing spondylitis synovial fluid. Seemingly characteristic of ankylosing spondylitis blood was a TCR beta motif consisting of several highly homologous variants. Clones that were linked to disease were CD8+ and were relatively rare in peripheral blood.

From germline, CDR1 is SQVTM and CDR2 ANQGSEA. Losses at the gene ends were 8 bases for V and 4 bases for J; bases not matched to a gene: 10. This CDR3 comprises 13 residues. As to this clonotype: As yet, its antigen is unknown.

The sample taken for sequencing was blood, either unsorted or a sorted T cell fraction (not recorded which). The gene calls are TRBV29-1 and TRBJ1-2; 7 nucleotides agree with TRBD1. This receptor was obtained from a male donor with ankylosing spondylitis. CDR3 sequence: CSIRQGPVYGYTF. For the CDR3, the DNA is TGCAGCATCCGACAGGGTCCCGTCTATGGCTACACCTTC.